One and the same sample provided the 12 T cell receptor beta chains below, sequenced in a study of CD8+ T cells in alopecia areata. Documented treatment: oral pan-JAK inhibitor, 5-10 mg twice daily. cDNA prepared by RNA extraction and subsequent reverse transcription served as the template for sequencing. Method: immunoSEQ multiplex PCR; TCRdb's copy keeps in-frame clones and lacks some. The sample has 90,000 to 130,000 clones, about 59% seen once. The material was CD8+ T cells sorted from blood, obtained at week 24, from a patient treated with tofacitinib. These receptors were obtained from a human donor with alopecia areata.

This clone was seen ten or more times. The chain couples TRBV30 to TRBJ1-5; D call uncertain. The CDR3 loop spans 14 amino acids. Trimming removed 0 bases from V and 3 bases from J, with 9 bases in between. Per germline, CDR1 GTSNPN and CDR2 SVGIG (reference sequence). The DNA of the CDR3 is TGTGCCTGGAGTGTATCAGCGGACAATCAGCCCCAGCATTTT. It encodes CAWSVSADNQPQHF.

V and J are TRBV27 and TRBJ1-5; 7 bases are shared with TRBD1. The germline gives CDR1 MNHEY, CDR2 SMNVEV (reference sequence). V trimming: 4 bases; J trimming: 3 bases; junction bases outside the gene matches: 3. The CDR3 is made up of 14 amino acids. This CDR3 reads CASSYTGANQPQHF. DNA of the CDR3: TGTGCCAGCAGTTATACAGGGGCCAATCAGCCCCAGCATTTT.

DNA of the CDR3: TGTGCCAGCTCCCCCGGGGCAGGCTTGGCACAGCCCCAGCATTTT. Encoded protein: CASSPGAGLAQPQHF. The V gene is TRBV27, the J gene TRBJ1-5, with D perhaps TRBD1 (5 bases). Between the trimmed V and J ends, which lost 8 bases and 7 bases, there was a span of 21 bases. Per germline, CDR1 MNHEY and CDR2 SMNVEV (reference sequence). The CDR3 length is 15 residues.

This clone was seen just once. This CDR3 is CASSRQSSGANVLTF. The CDR3 bases are TGTGCCAGCAGTCGACAGTCCTCTGGGGCCAACGTCCTGACTTTC. V is TRBV6-5 and J is TRBJ2-6, with D possibly TRBD1 on 5 matching bases. Between the trimmed V and J ends, which lost 5 bases and 0 bases, there was a span of 8 bases. Germline CDR1 and CDR2: MNHEY and SVGAGI. The CDR3 has 15 amino acids.

This clone was found a few times. The rearrangement joins TRBV6-1 to TRBJ2-7, with D unclear. V was pared by 0 bases and J by 4 bases, with 10 bases between. CDR1 and CDR2 (germline): MNHNS, SASEGT. The CDR3 covers 14 residues. The CDR3 region is CASSEAASFYEQYF. The CDR3 nucleotides read TGTGCCAGCAGTGAAGCGGCCAGTTTTTACGAGCAGTACTTC.

The chain joins TRBV2 to TRBJ2-1, with a possible D match to TRBD1 (5 bases). Trimming removed 6 bases at V and 1 base at J, with 10 bases between. Germline V gives CDR1 SNHLY, CDR2 FYNNEI. The CDR3 is 14 residues long. CDR3 nucleotide sequence: TGTGCCAGCAGGTACAGGTTATCCTACAATGAGCAGTTCTTC. Amino acid sequence: CASRYRLSYNEQFF.

This clone has only one observation. V and J are TRBV7-2 and TRBJ1-5; a possible D gene is TRBD1 (5 bases). Trimming took off 5 bases at V and 6 bases at J, with 8 bases between the two ends. Germline assignment: CDR1 SGHTA and CDR2 FQGNSA. The CDR3 covers 12 residues. CDR3 amino acids: CASSGGVQPQHF. The CDR3 DNA reads TGTGCCAGCAGCGGGGGTGTTCAGCCCCAGCATTTT.

This clone showed up just a few times. The gene calls are TRBV5-4 and TRBJ2-1; D uncertain. V lost 1 base to trimming and J lost 5 bases, with 10 bases between them. CDR1 and CDR2 from the germline V gene are SGHNT and YYREEE (reference sequence). The CDR3 extends over 14 amino acids. In DNA form, the CDR3 reads TGTGCCAGCAGCTTGTTAGATCCGAACAATGAGCAGTTCTTC. Translation gives CASSLLDPNNEQFF.

This rearrangement joins TRBV4-2 to TRBJ2-1; TRBD2 aligns across 13 bases. Germline CDR1 and CDR2: LGHNA and YNFKEQ. The CDR3 sequence is 16 residues long. The J segment lost 6 bases and the V segment lost 0 bases, leaving 2 bases of the junction unmatched. The CDR3 sequence is CASSQEGLAGPNEQFF. The CDR3 nucleotides are TGTGCCAGCAGCCAAGAGGGACTAGCGGGGCCCAATGAGCAGTTCTTC.

The chain joins TRBV30 to TRBJ1-2; no firm D call. This CDR3 region has 13 residues. The germline V gene encodes CDR1 GTSNPN and CDR2 SVGIG (reference sequence). V dropped 0 bases and J dropped 3 bases, with 8 bases sitting between them. The DNA for the CDR3 is TGTGCCTGGAGTGTAGCGGGTGACTATGGCTACACCTTC. Its translation: CAWSVAGDYGYTF.

This clone came up a few times. The V call is TRBV5-6, the J call TRBJ2-1; 12 positions agree with TRBD2. Germline assignment: CDR1 SGHDT and CDR2 YYEEEE. Losses at the gene ends were 2 bases for V and 6 bases for J; bases not matched to a gene: 6. This CDR3 region has 16 residues. The CDR3 nucleotides read TGTGCCAGCAGCTTAACTAGCGGGGGGCTGCCCAATGAGCAGTTCTTC. This encodes CASSLTSGGLPNEQFF.

This chain connects TRBV5-1 to TRBJ2-4, with D perhaps matching TRBD2 (6 bases). This CDR3 has 15 residues. The V end was cut by 4 bases, the J end by 0 bases, with 11 bases between. CDR1 SGHRS and CDR2 YFSETQ come from the germline V gene. In DNA form, the CDR3 reads TGCGCCAGCAGCCCGGGAGCCTTAGCCAAAAACATTCAGTACTTC. This gives the protein CASSPGALAKNIQYF.